A single sample gave rise to the 5 T cell receptor beta chains below, sequenced in a study of OX40 agonist ivuxolimab in advanced cancers. TCRdb's table, derived via immunoSEQ multiplex PCR, lists solely in-frame clones and lacks some. Found here are about 79,000 clones, about 88% of them singletons; the top ten hold around 0.94%. The input for sequencing was CD4+ or CD8+ T cells sorted from blood, taken in a trial of the OX40 agonist ivuxolimab. All receptors derive from an adult with an advanced solid tumor such as melanoma, head and neck, liver or kidney cancer.

The V gene is TRBV2, the J gene TRBJ2-5, with 13 positions matching TRBD2. The trim removed 7 bases at V and 6 bases at J, leaving 5 bases unmatched. CDR1 is SNHLY and CDR2 is FYNNEI in the germline V gene. There are 14 residues in the CDR3. CDR3: CASTTGLAGKTQYF. The CDR3 region has the DNA TGTGCCAGCACCACGGGACTAGCGGGAAAGACCCAGTACTTC. Variable domain in full (rest from reference TRBV2 and TRBJ2-5): EPEVTQTPSHQVTQMGQEVILRCVPISNHLYFYWYRQILGQKVEFLVSFYNNEISEKSEIFDDQFSVERPDGSNFTLKIRSTKLEDSAMYFCASTTGLAGKTQYFGPGTRLLVL.

The chain is built from TRBV11-3 and TRBJ2-3, with TRBD2 as a possible D gene (5 bases). The CDR3 totals 14 residues. With 1 base removed from V and 0 bases from J, the gap between germline ends came to 5 bases. Germline assignment: CDR1 SGHNT and CDR2 YENEEA. The CDR3 reads CASSLGGSTDTQYF. The CDR3 DNA is TGTGCCAGCAGCTTAGGCGGGAGCACAGATACGCAGTATTTT.

V gene TRBV2 combines with J gene TRBJ2-5; 12 nucleotides line up with TRBD2. Looked up from germline, CDR1 is SNHLY and CDR2 is FYNNEI. The CDR3 runs to 17 residues. J gave up 2 bases and V 8 bases, and 12 bases lay outside the gene matches. The CDR3 nucleotides are TGTGCCAGCCGGAGAGCTAGCGGGGGGGCGGGGCAAGAGACCCAGTACTTC. Protein sequence: CASRRASGGAGQETQYF.

The chain combines TRBV14 with TRBJ2-2; 7 bases line up with TRBD1. Trimming removed 3 bases from V and 6 bases from J; junction bases left unmatched: 1. CDR3 length equals 13 residues. Germline V gene data show CDR1 as SGHDN and CDR2 as FVKESK. In DNA, the CDR3 is TGTGCCAGCAGCCAGCAGGGGGCCGGGGAGCTGTTTTTT. As protein: CASSQQGAGELFF.

The rearrangement uses TRBV2 and TRBJ1-4; the D gene is possibly TRBD1 (6 bases). The CDR3 runs to 15 residues. Germline loops: CDR1 SNHLY, CDR2 FYNNEI. Trimming pared 0 bases from V and 5 bases from J, leaving 10 bases between. The CDR3 is CASSEADRLNEKLFF. The CDR3 coding sequence is TGTGCCAGCAGTGAAGCCGACAGGTTAAATGAAAAACTGTTTTTT.